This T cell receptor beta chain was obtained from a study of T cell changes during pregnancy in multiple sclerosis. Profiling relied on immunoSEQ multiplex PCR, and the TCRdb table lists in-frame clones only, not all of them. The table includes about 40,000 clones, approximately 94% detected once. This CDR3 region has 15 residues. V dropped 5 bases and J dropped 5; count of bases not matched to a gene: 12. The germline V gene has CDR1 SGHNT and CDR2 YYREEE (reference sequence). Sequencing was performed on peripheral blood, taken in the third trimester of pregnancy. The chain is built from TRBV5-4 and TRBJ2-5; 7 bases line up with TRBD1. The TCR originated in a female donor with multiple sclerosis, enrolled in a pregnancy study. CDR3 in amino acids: CASRRDRVTSETQYF. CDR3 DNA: TGTGCCAGCAGACGAGACAGGGTTACATCGGAGACCCAGTACTTC.